The following is a TCR beta chain sequence with its context. The antigen is not known. This sample stems from a study of cytomegalovirus exposure and HLA in healthy donors. Study-wide findings and caveats: Researchers reported that a few CMV-associated chains were confirmed in vitro as CMV antigen-specific.

Germline V gene data show CDR1 as MNHNS and CDR2 as SASEGT. CDR3 size: 15 residues. The ends lost 6 bases at V and 2 bases at J; junction bases unmatched: 5. Vbeta (60) and Jbeta (13) primers were used in the PCR. Only in-frame clones appear in the TCRdb table, and some are missing; sequencing was by immunoSEQ multiplex PCR. The table records 150,000 or so clones, 80% of them present only once. What was sequenced was PBMCs. The chain recombines TRBV6-1 with TRBJ2-3; TRBD2 aligns across 10 bases. The receptor comes from a middle-aged woman in good health and CMV-seronegative. CDR3 coding DNA: TGTGCCAGCAGCCCCGGGACTAGCGCCACAGATACGCAGTATTTT. Translation gives CASSPGTSATDTQYF.